This T cell receptor (beta chain) was observed in a study of T cell responses to AZD1222 COVID-19 vaccine. The CDR3 covers 15 residues. The germline V gene encodes CDR1 SGHTA and CDR2 FQGNSA. Trimming pared 3 bases from V and 1 base from J, leaving 11 bases between. This clone was seen only a few times. Clones were sequenced by immunoSEQ multiplex PCR, and TCRdb holds only the in-frame ones, with some missing. The data contain roughly 78,000 clones, roughly 80% of them singletons. This clonotype was obtained from an adult in good health. V usage is TRBV7-2 and J usage is TRBJ2-3; tentatively, D is TRBD1 or TRBD2 (5 bases each). The sequencing used peripheral blood, collected on day 0 of AZD1222 vaccination. As DNA, the CDR3 is TGTGCCAGCAGCTTTTCTTCGGGACGCACAGATACGCAGTATTTT. This sequence encodes CASSFSSGRTDTQYF.